This TCR beta chain came from a study of T-cell memory formation after mild COVID-19. Whole-study context: Largely donor-specific TCR clusters were found.

This clonotype appeared once. TCRdb independently ran MiXCR on the 5' RACE reads; one entry per CDR3 protein. The table includes fewer than 150,000 distinct CDR3 sequences, about 14% detected once. Specimen: PBMCs or a T cell subset sorted from them (not recorded which). The sequence was collected from an adult woman who had mild COVID-19 (a few samples of this study predate the infection). Cell type and time point are not known.

CDR3 in DNA: TGTGCCAGCAGCCCTAGAGCAAGGACCTACGAGCAGTACTTC. Translated: CASSPRARTYEQYF. The chain has TRBV7-9 and TRBJ2-7; D is unresolved. The CDR3 sequence is 14 residues long. V was shortened by 5 bases and J by 2 bases, with 13 bases between the two germline ends. CDR1 is SEHNR and CDR2 is FQNEAQ in the germline V gene (reference sequence).